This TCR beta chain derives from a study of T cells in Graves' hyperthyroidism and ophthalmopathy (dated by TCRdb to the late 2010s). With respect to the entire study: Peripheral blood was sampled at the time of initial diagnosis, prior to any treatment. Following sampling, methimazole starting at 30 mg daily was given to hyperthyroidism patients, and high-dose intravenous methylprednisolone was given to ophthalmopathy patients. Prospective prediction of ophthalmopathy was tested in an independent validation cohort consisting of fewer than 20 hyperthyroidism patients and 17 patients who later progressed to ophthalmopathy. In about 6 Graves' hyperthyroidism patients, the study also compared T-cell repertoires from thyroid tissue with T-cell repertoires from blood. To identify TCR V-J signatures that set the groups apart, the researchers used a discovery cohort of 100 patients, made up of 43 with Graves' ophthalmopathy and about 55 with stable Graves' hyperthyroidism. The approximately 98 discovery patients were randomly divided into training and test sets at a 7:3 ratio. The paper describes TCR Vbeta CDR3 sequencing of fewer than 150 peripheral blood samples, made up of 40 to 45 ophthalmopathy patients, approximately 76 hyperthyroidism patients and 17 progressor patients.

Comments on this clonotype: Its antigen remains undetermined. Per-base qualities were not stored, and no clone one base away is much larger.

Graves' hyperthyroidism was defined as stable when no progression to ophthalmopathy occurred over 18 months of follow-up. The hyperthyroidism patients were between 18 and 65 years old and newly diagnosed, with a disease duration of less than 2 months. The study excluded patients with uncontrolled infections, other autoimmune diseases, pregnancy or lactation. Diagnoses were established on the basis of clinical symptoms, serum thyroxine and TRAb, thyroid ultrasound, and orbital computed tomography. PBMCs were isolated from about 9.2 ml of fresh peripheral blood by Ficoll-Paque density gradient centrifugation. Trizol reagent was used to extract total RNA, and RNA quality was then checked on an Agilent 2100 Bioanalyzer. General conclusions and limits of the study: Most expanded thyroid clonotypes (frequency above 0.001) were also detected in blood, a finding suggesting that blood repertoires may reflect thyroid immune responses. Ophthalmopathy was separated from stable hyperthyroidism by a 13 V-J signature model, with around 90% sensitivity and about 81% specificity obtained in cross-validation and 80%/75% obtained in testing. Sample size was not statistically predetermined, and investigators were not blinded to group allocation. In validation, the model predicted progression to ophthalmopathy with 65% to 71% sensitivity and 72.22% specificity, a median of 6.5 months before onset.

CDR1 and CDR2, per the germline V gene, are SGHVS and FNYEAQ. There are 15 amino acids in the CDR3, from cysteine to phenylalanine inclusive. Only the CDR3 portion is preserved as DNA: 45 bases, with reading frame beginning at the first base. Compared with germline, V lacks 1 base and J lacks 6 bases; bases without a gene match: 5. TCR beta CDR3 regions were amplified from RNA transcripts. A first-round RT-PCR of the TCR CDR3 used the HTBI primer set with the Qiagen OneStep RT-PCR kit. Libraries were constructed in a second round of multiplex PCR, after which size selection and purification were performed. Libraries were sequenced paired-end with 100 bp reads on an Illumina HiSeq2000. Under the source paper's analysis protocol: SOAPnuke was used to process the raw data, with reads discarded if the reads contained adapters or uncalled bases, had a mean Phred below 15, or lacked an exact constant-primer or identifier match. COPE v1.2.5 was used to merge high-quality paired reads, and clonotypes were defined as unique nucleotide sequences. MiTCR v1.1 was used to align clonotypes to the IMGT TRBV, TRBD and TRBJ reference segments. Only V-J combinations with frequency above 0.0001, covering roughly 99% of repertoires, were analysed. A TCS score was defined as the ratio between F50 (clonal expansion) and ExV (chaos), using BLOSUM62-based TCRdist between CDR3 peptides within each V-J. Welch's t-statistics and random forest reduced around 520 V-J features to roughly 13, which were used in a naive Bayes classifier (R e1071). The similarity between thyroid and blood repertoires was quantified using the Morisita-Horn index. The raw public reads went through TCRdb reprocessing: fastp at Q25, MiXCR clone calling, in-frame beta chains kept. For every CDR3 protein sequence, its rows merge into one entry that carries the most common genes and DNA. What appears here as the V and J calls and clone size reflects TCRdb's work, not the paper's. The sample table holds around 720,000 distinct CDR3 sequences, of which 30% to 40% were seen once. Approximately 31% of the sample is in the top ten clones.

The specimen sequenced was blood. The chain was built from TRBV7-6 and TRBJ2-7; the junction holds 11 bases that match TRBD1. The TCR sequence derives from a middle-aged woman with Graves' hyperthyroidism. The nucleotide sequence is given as TGTGCCAGCAGCTTAGTTGGACAGGGGGCTATCGAGCAGTACTTC. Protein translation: CASSLVGQGAIEQYF.